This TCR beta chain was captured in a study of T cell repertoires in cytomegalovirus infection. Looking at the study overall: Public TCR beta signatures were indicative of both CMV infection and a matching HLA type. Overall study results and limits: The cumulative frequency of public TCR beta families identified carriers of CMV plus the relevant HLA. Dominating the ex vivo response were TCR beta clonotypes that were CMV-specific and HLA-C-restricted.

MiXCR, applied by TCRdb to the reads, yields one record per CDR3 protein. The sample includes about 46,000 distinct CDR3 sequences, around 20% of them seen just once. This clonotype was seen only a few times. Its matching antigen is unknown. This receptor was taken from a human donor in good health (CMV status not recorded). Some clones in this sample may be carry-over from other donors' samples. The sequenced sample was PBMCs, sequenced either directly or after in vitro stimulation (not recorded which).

In nucleotides, the CDR3 is TGTGCCAGCAGCTTGGTGGCAGTCAATCAGCCCCAGCATTTT. Translating it yields CASSLVAVNQPQHF. The rearrangement uses TRBV5-5 and TRBJ1-5, with D uncertain. Germline V gene sequence: CDR1 SGHKS, CDR2 YYEKEE (reference sequence). V lost 0 bases to trimming and J lost 3 bases, with 7 bases between them. The CDR3 consists of 14 residues.